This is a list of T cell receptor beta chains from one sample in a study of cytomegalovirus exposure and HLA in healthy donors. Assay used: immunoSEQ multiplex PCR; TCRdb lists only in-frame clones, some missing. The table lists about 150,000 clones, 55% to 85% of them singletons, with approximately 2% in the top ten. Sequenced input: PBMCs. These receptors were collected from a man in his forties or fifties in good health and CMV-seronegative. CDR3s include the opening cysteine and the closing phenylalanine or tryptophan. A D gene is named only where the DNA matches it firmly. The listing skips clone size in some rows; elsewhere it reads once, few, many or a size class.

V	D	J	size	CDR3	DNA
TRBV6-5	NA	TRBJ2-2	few	CASSYSGGPGELFF	TGTGCCAGCAGTTACTCGGGGGGGCCCGGGGAGCTGTTTTTT
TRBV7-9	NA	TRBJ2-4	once	CASSPIQGTKNIQYF	TGTGCCAGCAGCCCAATACAGGGTACCAAAAACATTCAGTACTTC
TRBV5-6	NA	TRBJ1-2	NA	CASSLGLDYGYPF	TGTGCCAGCAGCTTGGGTTTAGACTATGGCTACCCCTTC
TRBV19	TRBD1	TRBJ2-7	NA	CASSTGGAGYEQYF	TGTGCCAGTAGTACAGGGGGCGCAGGCTACGAGCAGTACTTC
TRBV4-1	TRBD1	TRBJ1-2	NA	CASSQGLRSGRTGSNYGYTF	TGCGCCAGCAGCCAAGGACTCAGGAGCGGCAGGACAGGGAGTAACTATGGCTACACCTTC
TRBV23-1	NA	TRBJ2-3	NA	CASSHRLLRSDTQYF	TGCGCCAGCAGTCACCGTCTACTTCGTTCCGATACGCAGTATTTT
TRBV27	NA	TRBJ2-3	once	CASRVLSTDTQYF	TGTGCCAGCAGGGTACTAAGCACAGATACGCAGTATTTT
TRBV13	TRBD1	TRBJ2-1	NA	CASSSKTGESSYNEQFF	TGTGCCAGCAGCTCCAAGACAGGGGAAAGCTCCTACAATGAGCAGTTCTTC
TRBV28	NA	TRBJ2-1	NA	CASSKQYNEQFF	TGTGCCAGCAGCAAACAGTACAATGAGCAGTTCTTC
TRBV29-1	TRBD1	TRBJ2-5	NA	CSVVTSQGANQETQYF	TGCAGCGTTGTAACCTCCCAGGGGGCAAACCAAGAGACCCAGTACTTC
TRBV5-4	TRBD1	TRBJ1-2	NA	CASSRSRSGGHYGYTF	TGTGCCAGCAGCCGAAGTAGGTCAGGGGGTCACTATGGCTACACCTTC
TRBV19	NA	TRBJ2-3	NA	CASSILARTDTQYF	TGTGCCAGTAGTATTTTGGCACGCACAGATACGCAGTATTTT
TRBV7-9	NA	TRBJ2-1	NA	CASRSSGNEQFF	TGTGCCAGCAGATCCTCCGGGAATGAGCAGTTCTTC
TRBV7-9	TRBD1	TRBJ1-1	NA	CASRRTGLTEAFF	TGTGCCAGCAGGCGGACAGGGCTGACTGAAGCTTTCTTT
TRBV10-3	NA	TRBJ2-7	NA	CAISEFGEQYF	TGTGCCATCAGTGAGTTCGGGGAGCAGTACTTC
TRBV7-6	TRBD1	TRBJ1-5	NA	CASSPRTGGNQPQHF	TGTGCCAGCAGCCCGCGGACAGGGGGCAATCAGCCCCAGCATTTT
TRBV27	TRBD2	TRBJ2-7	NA	CAIGTSGSEQYF	TGTGCCATCGGGACTAGCGGGAGCGAGCAGTACTTC
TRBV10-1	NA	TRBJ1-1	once	CASSERQSTEAFF	TGCGCCAGCAGTGAACGACAGTCAACTGAAGCTTTCTTT
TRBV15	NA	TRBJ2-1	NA	CATSSTGSNEQFF	TGTGCCACCAGCAGTACAGGGTCCAATGAGCAGTTCTTC
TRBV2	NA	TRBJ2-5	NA	CASSVSQETQYF	TGTGCCAGCAGTGTTAGTCAAGAGACCCAGTACTTC
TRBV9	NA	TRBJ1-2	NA	CASSVGRVANYGYTF	TGTGCCAGCAGCGTAGGCAGGGTAGCTAACTATGGCTACACCTTC
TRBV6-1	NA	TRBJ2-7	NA	CASSEALPAGLYEQYF	TGTGCCAGCAGTGAAGCGCTTCCTGCAGGGCTCTACGAGCAGTACTTC
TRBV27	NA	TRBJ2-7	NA	CASSSRVGQDKVTPSYEQYF	TGTGCCAGCAGTTCGCGGGTAGGGCAAGACAAAGTCACCCCCTCCTACGAGCAGTACTTC
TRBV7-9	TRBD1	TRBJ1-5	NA	CASSLDRGWAPQHF	TGTGCCAGCAGCTTAGACAGGGGGTGGGCGCCCCAGCATTTT
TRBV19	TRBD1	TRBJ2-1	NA	CASSLWTGRYEQFF	TGTGCCAGTAGTCTCTGGACAGGTCGGTATGAGCAGTTCTTC
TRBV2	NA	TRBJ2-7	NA	CASRDYSQGIPYEQYF	TGTGCCAGCAGGGACTACAGCCAGGGCATCCCTTACGAGCAGTACTTC
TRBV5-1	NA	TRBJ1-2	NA	CASRVAVISNYGYTF	TGCGCCAGCAGAGTGGCGGTGATTTCTAACTATGGCTACACCTTC
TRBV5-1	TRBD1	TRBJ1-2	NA	CASSLVTGGLDGYTF	TGCGCCAGCAGCTTGGTAACAGGGGGCTTAGATGGCTACACCTTC
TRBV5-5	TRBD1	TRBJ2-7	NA	CASSLAGQGYYEQYF	TGTGCCAGCAGCTTGGCGGGACAGGGATACTACGAGCAGTACTTC
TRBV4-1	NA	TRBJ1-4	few	CASSQPQGLESNEKLFF	TGCGCCAGCAGCCAACCTCAGGGGCTCGAATCTAATGAAAAACTGTTTTTT
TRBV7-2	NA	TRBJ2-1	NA	CASSLLGAYNEQFF	TGTGCCAGCAGCTTACTCGGAGCCTACAATGAGCAGTTCTTC
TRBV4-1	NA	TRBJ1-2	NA	CASSQDLGTGRGYTF	TGCGCCAGCAGCCAAGATTTGGGTACAGGGAGAGGCTACACCTTC
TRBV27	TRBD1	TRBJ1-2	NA	CASGGQGNFLPNYGYPF	TGTGCCAGCGGGGGACAGGGGAACTTCCTGCCTAACTATGGCTACCCCTTC
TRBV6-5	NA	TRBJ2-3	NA	CASRTGLGKGDTQYF	TGTGCCAGCAGAACAGGGTTGGGGAAGGGAGATACGCAGTATTTT
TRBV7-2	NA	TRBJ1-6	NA	CASSPYRAENSPLHF	TGTGCCAGCAGCCCCTACAGGGCGGAGAATTCACCCCTCCACTTT
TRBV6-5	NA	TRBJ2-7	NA	CASSYSQGFRYEQYF	TGTGCCAGCAGTTACTCTCAGGGGTTTCGTTACGAGCAGTACTTC
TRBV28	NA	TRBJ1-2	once	CASSAAGAEYGYPF	TGTGCCAGCAGTGCGGCAGGGGCGGAATATGGCTACCCCTTC
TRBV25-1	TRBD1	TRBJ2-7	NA	CASSGRQGFYEQYF	TGTGCCAGCAGTGGAAGACAGGGTTTCTACGAGCAGTACTTC
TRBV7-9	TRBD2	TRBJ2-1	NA	CASSLRVAVAGGQFF	TGTGCCAGCAGCTTAAGGGTCGCGGTTGCGGGGGGCCAGTTCTTC
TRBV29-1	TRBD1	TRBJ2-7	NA	CSVEVGQGACEQYF	TGCAGCGTTGAAGTTGGGCAGGGGGCTTGCGAGCAGTACTTC
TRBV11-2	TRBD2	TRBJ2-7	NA	CASSFQGTRTIEQYF	TGTGCCAGCAGCTTTCAAGGGACTAGGACTATCGAGCAGTACTTC
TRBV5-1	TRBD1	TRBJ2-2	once	CASSLAGQTNTGELFF	TGCGCCAGCAGCTTGGCGGGACAGACAAACACCGGGGAGCTGTTTTTT